This TCR beta chain was sequenced during a study of Graves' ophthalmopathy and Graves' hyperthyroidism listed by TCRdb under 2018. For the study in its entirety: Peripheral blood was collected at initial diagnosis, before any treatment. The study used signatures of the TCR beta repertoire to tell Graves' ophthalmopathy apart from Graves' hyperthyroidism and to predict which patients would progress to ophthalmopathy. A discovery set of 95 to 100 patients (around 40 ophthalmopathy, around 57 stable hyperthyroidism) was enrolled to explore V-J signatures distinguishing ophthalmopathy from hyperthyroidism. For independent validation, a separate cohort was made up of approximately 19 hyperthyroidism patients plus 17 patients who later progressed from hyperthyroidism to ophthalmopathy. After sampling, hyperthyroidism patients received methimazole starting at 30 mg daily, and ophthalmopathy patients received high-dose intravenous methylprednisolone. In total, approximately 130 blood samples were TCR-sequenced: 43 ophthalmopathy, some 72 hyperthyroidism and roughly 17 hyperthyroidism-to-ophthalmopathy patients. In over 5 hyperthyroidism patients, the T-cell repertoire of thyroid tissue was compared with the T-cell repertoire of blood.

General findings and caveats noted by the study authors: In validation, the model predicted ophthalmopathy progression with about 71% sensitivity and around 72% specificity; approximately 12 predicted patients were CT-confirmed with GO in a median of about 7.1 months. No statistical method was used to set the sample size in advance, and the investigators knew which group each participant was assigned to. In cross-validation, the 13-signature model distinguished ophthalmopathy from stable hyperthyroidism with approximately 88% sensitivity and just under 84% specificity, and in the test set the corresponding values were roughly 80% and 75%. Most of the expanded thyroid clonotypes with a frequency above 0.001 were also detected in blood, and it was suggested that the thyroid immune response may be reflected by blood repertoires.

This clonotype has only a few counts. Its antigen is still unknown. The record has no base qualities; no much larger clone is one base away. V and J are truncated by 3 bases and 7 bases respectively, leaving an intervening sequence of 6 bases. Sequences SNHLY (CDR1) and FYNNEI (CDR2) are obtained from the germline V gene. From the cysteine up to the phenylalanine, the CDR3 has a length of 11 residues. Solely the CDR3 DNA is kept, with 33 bases framed from the first base. For repertoire sequencing, the TCR beta CDR3 regions were amplified from RNA transcripts. The first round of RT-PCR was done with HTBI primers and the Qiagen OneStep RT-PCR kit, and was followed by a second round of multiplex PCR, then size selection and purification. The libraries underwent paired-end sequencing with 100 bp reads on an Illumina HiSeq2000. In the original analysis: SOAPnuke was used to process the reads, throwing out any read that had adapters, had uncalled bases, had a mean Phred below 15, or lacked an exact constant-primer or identifier match. COPE v1.2.5 was used to merge the high-quality paired reads. Unique nucleotide sequences were defined as clonotypes and aligned to IMGT TRB V, D and J references using MiTCR v1.1. The analysis was limited to V-J combinations with a frequency above 0.0001, which together covered around 99% of the repertoires. A TCR clonal expansion and chaos score per V-J combination was defined as the ratio of F50 clonal expansion to chaos observed in the TCRdist matrix. Features were reduced by Welch's t-statistics and random forest to about a dozen V-J combinations, which fed a naive Bayes classifier. The Morisita-Horn index was used to measure how similar the thyroid and blood repertoires were. Using fastp at Q25 and MiXCR, TCRdb reprocessed the public reads and kept productive beta chains. A single entry per CDR3 protein holds the most common genes and DNA from its merged rows. Clone size and V and J calls follow TCRdb, not the original study. Across this sample there are 500,000 to 800,000 distinct CDR3 sequences, with approximately 39% seen only once. Under 3.5% of the sample lies in the top ten.

Ophthalmopathy patients were characterized by moderately to severely active disease, a Clinical Activity Score of at least 3, a NOSPECS grade of at least 4, and a disease duration under 3 months. Patients with other autoimmune diseases, uncontrolled infections, pregnancy or lactation were excluded from the study. Diagnosis was based on clinical symptoms, serum thyroxine, TRAb, thyroid ultrasound and orbital computed tomography. Ficoll-Paque density gradient centrifugation was used to isolate PBMCs from 8.5 to 10 ml of fresh peripheral blood. Total RNA was extracted using Trizol reagent, and RNA quality was checked on an Agilent 2100 Bioanalyzer.

Sequenced sample: peripheral blood. The TCR originated in an adult man with Graves' ophthalmopathy. The receptor chain draws on TRBV2 and TRBJ1-2, with an unclear D gene assignment. The bases read TGTGCCAGCAGTGACGGGTCTGGCTACACCTTC. Translated, it reads CASSDGSGYTF.